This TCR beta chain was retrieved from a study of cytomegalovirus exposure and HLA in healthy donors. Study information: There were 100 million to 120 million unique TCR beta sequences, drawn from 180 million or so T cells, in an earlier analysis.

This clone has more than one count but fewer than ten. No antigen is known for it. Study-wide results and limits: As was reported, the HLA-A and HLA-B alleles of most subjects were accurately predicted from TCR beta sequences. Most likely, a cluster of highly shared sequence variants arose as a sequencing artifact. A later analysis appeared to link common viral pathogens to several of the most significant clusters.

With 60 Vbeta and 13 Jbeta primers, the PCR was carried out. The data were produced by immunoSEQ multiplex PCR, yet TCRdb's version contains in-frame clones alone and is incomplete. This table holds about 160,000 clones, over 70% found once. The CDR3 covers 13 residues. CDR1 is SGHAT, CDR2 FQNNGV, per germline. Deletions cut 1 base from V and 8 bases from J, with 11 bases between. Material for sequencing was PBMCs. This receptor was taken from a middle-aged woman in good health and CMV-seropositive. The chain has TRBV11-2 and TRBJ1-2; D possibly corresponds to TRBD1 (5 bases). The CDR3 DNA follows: TGTGCCAGCAGCTTAGGGTTGGGGCGGGGCTACACCTTC. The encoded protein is CASSLGLGRGYTF.